There are a few counts of the clone carrying this T cell receptor (beta chain). The data belong to a study of T cell responses to AZD1222 COVID-19 vaccine. In the study overall: Second doses that came at about 4 or about 12 weeks were put together.

The trim removed 3 bases at V and 7 bases at J, leaving 3 bases unmatched. This CDR3 comprises 14 residues. Germline V gene data show CDR1 as MDHEN and CDR2 as SYDVKM. Sequencing used immunoSEQ multiplex PCR; TCRdb keeps in-frame clones, though not all of them. The sample holds 94,000 or so clones, roughly 90% seen once. Material: peripheral blood, obtained on day 0 of AZD1222 vaccination. This TCR was sampled from an adult in good health. The chain joins TRBV28 to TRBJ1-4; TRBD1 aligns across 9 bases. The CDR3 here is CASSFLGQGEKLFF. The CDR3 bases are TGTGCCAGCAGTTTCTTGGGACAGGGTGAAAAACTGTTTTTT.